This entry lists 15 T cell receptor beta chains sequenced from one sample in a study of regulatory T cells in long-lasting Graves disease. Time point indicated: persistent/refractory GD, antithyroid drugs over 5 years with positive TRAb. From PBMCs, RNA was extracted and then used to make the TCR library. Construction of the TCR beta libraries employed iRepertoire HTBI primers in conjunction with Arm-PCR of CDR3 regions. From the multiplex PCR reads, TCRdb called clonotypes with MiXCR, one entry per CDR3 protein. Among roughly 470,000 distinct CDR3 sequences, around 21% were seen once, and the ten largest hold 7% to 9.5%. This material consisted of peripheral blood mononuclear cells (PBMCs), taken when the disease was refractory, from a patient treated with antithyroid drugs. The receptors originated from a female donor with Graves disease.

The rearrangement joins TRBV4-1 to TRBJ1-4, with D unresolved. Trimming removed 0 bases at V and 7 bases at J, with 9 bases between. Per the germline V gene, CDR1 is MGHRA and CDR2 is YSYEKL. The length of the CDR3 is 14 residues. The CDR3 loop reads CASSQEPWGEKLFF. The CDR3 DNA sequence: TGCGCCAGCAGCCAAGAACCGTGGGGTGAAAAACTGTTTTTT.

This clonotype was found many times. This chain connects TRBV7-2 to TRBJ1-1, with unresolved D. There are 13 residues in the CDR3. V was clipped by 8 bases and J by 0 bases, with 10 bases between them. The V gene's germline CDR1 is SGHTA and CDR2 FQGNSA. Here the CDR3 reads CASQHIVNTEAFF. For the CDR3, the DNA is TGTGCCAGCCAGCACATAGTGAACACTGAAGCTTTCTTT.

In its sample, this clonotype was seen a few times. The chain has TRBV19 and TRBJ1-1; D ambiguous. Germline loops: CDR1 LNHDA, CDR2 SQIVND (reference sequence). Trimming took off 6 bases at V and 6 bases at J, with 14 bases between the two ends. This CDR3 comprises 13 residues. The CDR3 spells CASSPDIFAEAFF. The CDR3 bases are TGTGCCAGTAGCCCAGATATTTTCGCTGAAGCTTTCTTT.

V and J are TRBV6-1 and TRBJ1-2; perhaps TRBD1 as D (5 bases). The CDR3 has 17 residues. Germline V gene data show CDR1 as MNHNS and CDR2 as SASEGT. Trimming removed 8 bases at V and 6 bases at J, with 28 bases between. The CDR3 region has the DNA TGTGCCAGCTCGGGGACCGGGCTTCCCGGCGGGGAGGATGGCTACACCTTC. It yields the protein CASSGTGLPGGEDGYTF.

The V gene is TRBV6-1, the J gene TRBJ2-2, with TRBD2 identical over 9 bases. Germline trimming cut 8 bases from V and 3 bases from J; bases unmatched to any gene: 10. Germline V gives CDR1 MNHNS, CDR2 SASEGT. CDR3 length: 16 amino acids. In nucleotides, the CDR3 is TGTGCCAGCTCCCCTAGCGGGATACTTTACACCGGGGAGCTGTTTTTT. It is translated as CASSPSGILYTGELFF.

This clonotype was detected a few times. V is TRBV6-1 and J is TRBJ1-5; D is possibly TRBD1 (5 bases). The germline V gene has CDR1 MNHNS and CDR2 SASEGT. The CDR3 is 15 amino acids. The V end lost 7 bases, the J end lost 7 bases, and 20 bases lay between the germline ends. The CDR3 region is CASKLSSGRGQPQHF. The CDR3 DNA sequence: TGTGCCAGCAAATTATCATCAGGGCGCGGGCAGCCCCAGCATTTT.

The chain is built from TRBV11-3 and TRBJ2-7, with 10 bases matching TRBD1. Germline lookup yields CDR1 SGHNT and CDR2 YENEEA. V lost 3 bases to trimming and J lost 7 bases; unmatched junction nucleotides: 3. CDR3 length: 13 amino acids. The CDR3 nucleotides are TGTGCCAGCAGCTTGACAGGGGGCGGAGAGCAGTACTTC. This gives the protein CASSLTGGGEQYF.

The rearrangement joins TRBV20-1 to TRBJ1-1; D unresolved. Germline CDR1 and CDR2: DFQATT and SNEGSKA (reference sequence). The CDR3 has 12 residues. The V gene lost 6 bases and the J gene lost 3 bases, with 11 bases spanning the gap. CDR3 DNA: TGCAGTGCCGAGAGGGTGGACACTGAAGCTTTCTTT. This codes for CSAERVDTEAFF.

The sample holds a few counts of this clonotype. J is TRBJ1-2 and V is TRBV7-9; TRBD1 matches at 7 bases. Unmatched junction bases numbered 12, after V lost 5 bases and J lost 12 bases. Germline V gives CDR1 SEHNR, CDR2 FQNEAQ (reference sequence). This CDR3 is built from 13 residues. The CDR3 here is CASSPGQTIVNTF. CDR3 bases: TGTGCCAGCAGCCCGGGACAGACGATCGTAAACACCTTC.

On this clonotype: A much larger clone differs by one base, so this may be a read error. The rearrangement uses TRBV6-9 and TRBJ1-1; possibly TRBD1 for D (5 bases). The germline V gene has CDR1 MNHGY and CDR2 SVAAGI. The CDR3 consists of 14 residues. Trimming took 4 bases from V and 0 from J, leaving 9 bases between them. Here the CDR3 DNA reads TGTGCCAGCAGTTTCCGACAGATGAACACTGAAGCTTTCTTT. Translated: CASSFRQMNTEAFF.

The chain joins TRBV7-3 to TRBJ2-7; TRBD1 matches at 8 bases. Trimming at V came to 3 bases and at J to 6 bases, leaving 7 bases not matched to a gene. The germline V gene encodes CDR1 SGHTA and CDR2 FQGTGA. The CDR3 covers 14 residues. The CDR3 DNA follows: TGTGCCAGCAGCTTCGACAGGGGCCCTCTCGAGCAGTACTTC. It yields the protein CASSFDRGPLEQYF.

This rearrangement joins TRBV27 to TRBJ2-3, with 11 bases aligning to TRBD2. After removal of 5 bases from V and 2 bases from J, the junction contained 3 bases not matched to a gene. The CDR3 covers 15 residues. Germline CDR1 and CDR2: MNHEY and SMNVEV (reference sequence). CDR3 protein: CASSLAGGPTDTQYF. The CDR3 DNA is TGTGCCAGCAGTCTAGCGGGAGGACCCACAGATACGCAGTATTTT.

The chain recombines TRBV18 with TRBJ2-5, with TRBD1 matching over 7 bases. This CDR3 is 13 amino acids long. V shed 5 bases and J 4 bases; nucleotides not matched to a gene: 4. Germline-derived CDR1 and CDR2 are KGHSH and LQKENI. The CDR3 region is CASSGQAGETQYF. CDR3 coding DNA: TGTGCCAGCTCAGGACAGGCTGGAGAGACCCAGTACTTC.

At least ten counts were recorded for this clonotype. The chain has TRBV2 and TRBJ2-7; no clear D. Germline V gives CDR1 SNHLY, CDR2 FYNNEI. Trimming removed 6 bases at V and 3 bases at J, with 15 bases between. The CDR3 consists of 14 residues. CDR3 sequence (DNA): TGTGCCAGCAGGACCCAGGACGGTTACTACGAGCAGTACTTC. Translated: CASRTQDGYYEQYF. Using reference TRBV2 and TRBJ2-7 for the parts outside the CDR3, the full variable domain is EPEVTQTPSHQVTQMGQEVILRCVPISNHLYFYWYRQILGQKVEFLVSFYNNEISEKSEIFDDQFSVERPDGSNFTLKIRSTKLEDSAMYFCASRTQDGYYEQYFGPGTRLTVT.

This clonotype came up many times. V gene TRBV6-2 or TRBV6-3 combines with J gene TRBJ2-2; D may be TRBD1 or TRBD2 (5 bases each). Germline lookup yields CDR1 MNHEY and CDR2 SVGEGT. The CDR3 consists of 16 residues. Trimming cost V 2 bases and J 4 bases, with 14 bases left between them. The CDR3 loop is CASSYDLFGATGELFF. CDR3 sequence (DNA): TGTGCCAGCAGTTACGACCTGTTCGGGGCCACCGGGGAGCTGTTTTTT.